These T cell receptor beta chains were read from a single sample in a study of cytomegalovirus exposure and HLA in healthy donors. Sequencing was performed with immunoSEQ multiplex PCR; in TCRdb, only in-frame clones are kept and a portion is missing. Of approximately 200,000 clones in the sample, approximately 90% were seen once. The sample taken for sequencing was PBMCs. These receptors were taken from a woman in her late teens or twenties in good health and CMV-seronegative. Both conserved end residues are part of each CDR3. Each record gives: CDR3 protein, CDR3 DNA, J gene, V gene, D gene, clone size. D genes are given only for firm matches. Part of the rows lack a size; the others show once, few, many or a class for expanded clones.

CDR3: CASSPRGGGNQPQHF; DNA: TGTGCCAGCAGCCCGCGCGGGGGGGGGAATCAGCCCCAGCATTTT; J: TRBJ1-5; V: TRBV7-9; D: NA; size: NA
CDR3: CASSLVATPRQGTQYF; DNA: TGCGCCAGCAGCCTGGTGGCAACTCCTCGTCAGGGTACGCAGTATTTT; J: TRBJ2-3; V: TRBV5-1; D: NA; size: NA
CDR3: CASSIKIRGSEQFF; DNA: TGTGCCAGTAGTATTAAAATCCGAGGGAGCGAGCAGTTCTTC; J: TRBJ2-1; V: TRBV19; D: NA; size: NA
CDR3: CASSFEGQGGSPLHF; DNA: TGTGCCAGCAGTTTTGAGGGACAGGGGGGATCACCCCTCCACTTT; J: TRBJ1-6; V: TRBV28; D: TRBD1; size: NA
CDR3: CASSLWRDRNTEAFF; DNA: TGTGCCAGCAGCTTGTGGAGGGACAGAAACACTGAAGCTTTCTTT; J: TRBJ1-1; V: TRBV5-5; D: TRBD1; size: NA
CDR3: CASCLFSGARTDTQYF; DNA: TGTGCCAGCTGTCTCTTTAGCGGAGCCCGCACAGATACGCAGTATTTT; J: TRBJ2-3; V: TRBV27; D: NA; size: NA
CDR3: CASSVEAGGWDTEAFF; DNA: TGTGCCAGCAGCGTAGAAGCAGGAGGGTGGGACACTGAAGCTTTCTTT; J: TRBJ1-1; V: TRBV9; D: NA; size: NA
CDR3: CATSRDPRDTEAFF; DNA: TGTGCCACCAGCAGAGATCCCAGGGACACTGAAGCTTTCTTT; J: TRBJ1-1; V: TRBV15; D: NA; size: few
CDR3: CASSLGGGREQYF; DNA: TGTGCCAGCAGCTTGGGGGGAGGGCGCGAGCAGTACTTC; J: TRBJ2-7; V: TRBV5-6; D: TRBD2; size: NA
CDR3: CASRVGQVNEQFF; DNA: TGTGCCAGCCGCGTGGGACAGGTCAATGAGCAGTTCTTC; J: TRBJ2-1; V: TRBV6-1; D: TRBD1; size: once
CDR3: CASSYRGNRAYGYTF; DNA: TGTGCCAGCAGTTACCGAGGCAACAGGGCCTATGGCTACACCTTC; J: TRBJ1-2; V: TRBV6-6; D: NA; size: NA
CDR3: CASSFGGSGVGEQFF; DNA: TGTGCCAGCAGCTTTGGGGGTAGCGGGGTCGGTGAGCAGTTCTTC; J: TRBJ2-1; V: TRBV7-8; D: TRBD2; size: NA
CDR3: CASSPGQTSYEQYF; DNA: TGTGCCAGCAGTCCGGGACAGACTTCCTACGAGCAGTACTTC; J: TRBJ2-7; V: TRBV28; D: TRBD1; size: NA
CDR3: CASTSLPKVYDTEAFF; DNA: TGTGCCAGCACCTCACTTCCGAAAGTGTATGACACTGAAGCTTTCTTT; J: TRBJ1-1; V: TRBV27; D: NA; size: NA
CDR3: CASSFRDSPTDTQYF; DNA: TGTGCCAGCAGTTTTAGGGACAGTCCCACAGATACGCAGTATTTT; J: TRBJ2-3; V: TRBV6-1; D: TRBD1; size: NA
CDR3: CASSLDGTVVLF; DNA: TGCGCCAGCAGCTTGGACGGCACAGTGGTTCTCTTT; J: TRBJ1-1; V: TRBV5-1; D: NA; size: NA
CDR3: CAISDRTSYEQYF; DNA: TGTGCCATCAGTGATCGGACTAGCTACGAGCAGTACTTC; J: TRBJ2-7; V: TRBV10-3; D: TRBD2; size: NA
CDR3: CASSMGRFTGGRGYTF; DNA: TGTGCCAGTAGTATGGGCCGTTTTACAGGGGGCCGGGGCTACACCTTC; J: TRBJ1-2; V: TRBV19; D: TRBD1; size: once
CDR3: CASSLAAGDTYEQYF; DNA: TGTGCCAGCTCCCTTGCGGCAGGGGATACCTACGAGCAGTACTTC; J: TRBJ2-7; V: TRBV18; D: NA; size: NA
CDR3: CASSPDRGAGSPLHF; DNA: TGTGCCAGCTCACCCGACAGGGGGGCTGGTTCACCCCTCCACTTT; J: TRBJ1-6; V: TRBV18; D: TRBD1; size: NA
CDR3: CASSFRRIDYEQYF; DNA: TGTGCCAGCAGTTTTAGGCGGATAGACTACGAGCAGTACTTC; J: TRBJ2-7; V: TRBV27; D: NA; size: once
CDR3: CASSLAPGQGAREQYF; DNA: TGTGCCAGCAGTTTGGCCCCCGGACAGGGGGCGCGCGAGCAGTACTTC; J: TRBJ2-7; V: TRBV28; D: TRBD1; size: NA
CDR3: CASNKQGTVGTQYF; DNA: TGTGCCAGCAACAAACAGGGAACTGTGGGGACCCAGTACTTC; J: TRBJ2-5; V: TRBV6-5; D: NA; size: NA
CDR3: CASSDGGVGYTF; DNA: TGTGCCAGCAGTGACGGAGGGGTTGGCTACACCTTC; J: TRBJ1-2; V: TRBV6-1; D: NA; size: NA
CDR3: CASSPGTAKNTEAFF; DNA: TGCGCCAGCAGCCCCGGGACAGCCAAGAACACTGAAGCTTTCTTT; J: TRBJ1-1; V: TRBV5-1; D: TRBD1; size: NA
CDR3: CASRLRGGEQYF; DNA: TGTGCCAGCAGGTTGCGGGGAGGCGAGCAGTACTTC; J: TRBJ2-7; V: TRBV5-8; D: NA; size: NA
CDR3: CASSITGAPQETQYF; DNA: TGTGCCAGTAGTATTACAGGGGCGCCCCAAGAGACCCAGTACTTC; J: TRBJ2-5; V: TRBV19; D: TRBD1; size: NA
CDR3: CAWGQGDYQPQHF; DNA: TGTGCCTGGGGACAGGGTGACTATCAGCCCCAGCATTTT; J: TRBJ1-5; V: TRBV30; D: TRBD1; size: few
CDR3: CSVGGTSFVTQYF; DNA: TGCAGCGTTGGGGGGACTAGCTTCGTGACCCAGTACTTC; J: TRBJ2-5; V: TRBV29-1; D: TRBD2; size: NA
CDR3: CASSQDNSPLHF; DNA: TGTGCCAGCAGTCAGGATAATTCACCCCTCCACTTT; J: TRBJ1-6; V: TRBV28; D: NA; size: NA
CDR3: CASSPDRGFNEQYF; DNA: TGTGCCAGCAGCCCGGACAGGGGTTTCAACGAGCAGTACTTC; J: TRBJ2-7; V: TRBV7-9; D: TRBD1; size: NA
CDR3: CASNSVGLATSEQYF; DNA: TGTGCCAGCAATTCGGTAGGACTAGCCACGAGCGAGCAGTACTTC; J: TRBJ2-7; V: TRBV11-2; D: TRBD2; size: NA
CDR3: CASSPGGLNQPQHF; DNA: TGTGCCAGCAGCCCAGGGGGACTCAATCAGCCCCAGCATTTT; J: TRBJ1-5; V: TRBV5-8; D: TRBD1; size: NA
CDR3: CASGHLSPNQPQHF; DNA: TGTGCCAGTGGACACCTCAGCCCCAATCAGCCCCAGCATTTT; J: TRBJ1-5; V: TRBV6-1; D: NA; size: NA
CDR3: CASSRSRPGAGPYNEQFF; DNA: TGTGCCAGCAGCCGGAGCCGTCCCGGGGCGGGGCCCTACAATGAGCAGTTCTTC; J: TRBJ2-1; V: TRBV7-3; D: NA; size: NA
CDR3: CASSFPPGGLGTEAFF; DNA: TGCGCCAGCAGCTTCCCCCCAGGGGGGTTAGGCACTGAAGCTTTCTTT; J: TRBJ1-1; V: TRBV5-1; D: TRBD1; size: NA
CDR3: CASSLSAVPQFTGELFF; DNA: TGTGCCAGCAGCTTGTCGGCGGTGCCCCAGTTCACCGGGGAGCTGTTTTTT; J: TRBJ2-2; V: TRBV5-6; D: NA; size: NA
CDR3: CASSFFPDSTDTQYF; DNA: TGTGCCAGCAGCTTCTTCCCCGACTCCACAGATACGCAGTATTTT; J: TRBJ2-3; V: TRBV11-2; D: NA; size: NA
CDR3: CASSALGTDGYEQYF; DNA: TGTGCCAGCAGTGCCCTTGGGACAGACGGCTACGAGCAGTACTTC; J: TRBJ2-7; V: TRBV6-1; D: TRBD1; size: NA
CDR3: CASSESKRTGELFF; DNA: TGCGCCAGCAGTGAGTCGAAGAGGACCGGGGAGCTGTTTTTT; J: TRBJ2-2; V: TRBV10-1; D: NA; size: NA
CDR3: CAQRERTQYF; DNA: TGTGCCCAGCGAGAGAGAACGCAGTATTTT; J: TRBJ2-3; V: TRBV27; D: NA; size: NA
CDR3: CASSQQGALEKLFF; DNA: TGTGCCAGCTCACAGCAGGGGGCGTTGGAAAAACTGTTTTTT; J: TRBJ1-4; V: TRBV25-1; D: TRBD1; size: NA
CDR3: CASSQLQGVSSEQYF; DNA: TGCGCCAGCAGCCAATTACAGGGGGTTTCTTCCGAGCAGTACTTC; J: TRBJ2-7; V: TRBV4-1; D: TRBD1; size: NA
CDR3: CASSVGPGYTF; DNA: TGTGCCAGCAGCGTGGGGCCTGGCTACACCTTC; J: TRBJ1-2; V: TRBV7-2; D: NA; size: NA
CDR3: CASSTRADTQYF; DNA: TGCGCCAGCAGCACGCGGGCAGATACGCAGTATTTT; J: TRBJ2-3; V: TRBV5-1; D: NA; size: NA
CDR3: CASHPTGPHQPQHF; DNA: TGTGCCAGTCACCCGACAGGGCCCCATCAGCCCCAGCATTTT; J: TRBJ1-5; V: TRBV19; D: TRBD1; size: NA
CDR3: CASSPKPGGTGRRTEAFF; DNA: TGTGCCAGTAGTCCTAAGCCGGGGGGGACAGGGCGTCGAACTGAAGCTTTCTTT; J: TRBJ1-1; V: TRBV19; D: TRBD1; size: NA
CDR3: CASGRSGTGEAEAFF; DNA: TGTGCCAGCGGTCGCTCTGGGACAGGGGAAGCTGAAGCTTTCTTT; J: TRBJ1-1; V: TRBV7-9; D: TRBD1; size: NA
CDR3: CASSQRYREPYEQYF; DNA: TGCGCCAGCAGCCAGCGTTACAGGGAACCCTACGAGCAGTACTTC; J: TRBJ2-7; V: TRBV4-1; D: NA; size: once
CDR3: CASRHDTYNEQFF; DNA: TGTGCCAGCAGACACGACACCTACAATGAGCAGTTCTTC; J: TRBJ2-1; V: TRBV6-5; D: NA; size: NA
CDR3: CAWEKDSGRAPYEQYF; DNA: TGTGCCTGGGAGAAGGATAGCGGGAGGGCCCCCTACGAGCAGTACTTC; J: TRBJ2-7; V: TRBV30; D: TRBD2; size: NA
CDR3: CASSLGLGAPEAFF; DNA: TGTGCCAGCAGCTTGGGCCTGGGGGCCCCGGAAGCTTTCTTT; J: TRBJ1-1; V: TRBV5-4; D: NA; size: NA
CDR3: CASSPPDNIETQYF; DNA: TGTGCCAGCTCTCCGCCGGACAATATAGAGACCCAGTACTTC; J: TRBJ2-5; V: TRBV18; D: NA; size: NA
CDR3: CASGTDNQPQHF; DNA: TGCGCCAGTGGGACAGACAATCAGCCCCAGCATTTT; J: TRBJ1-5; V: TRBV10-1; D: TRBD1; size: NA
CDR3: CSVIPTNYGYTF; DNA: TGCAGCGTCATCCCCACTAACTATGGCTACACCTTC; J: TRBJ1-2; V: TRBV29-1; D: NA; size: once
CDR3: CASSIGGREGATNEKLFF; DNA: TGTGCCAGTAGTATTGGTGGCAGGGAAGGGGCAACTAATGAAAAACTGTTTTTT; J: TRBJ1-4; V: TRBV19; D: NA; size: NA
CDR3: CASSRDREYYGYTF; DNA: TGTGCCAGCAGCCGGGACAGGGAATATTATGGCTACACCTTC; J: TRBJ1-2; V: TRBV5-8; D: TRBD1; size: NA
CDR3: CASSFSGNTEAFF; DNA: TGTGCCAGCAGCTTTTCGGGGAACACTGAAGCTTTCTTT; J: TRBJ1-1; V: TRBV6-1; D: NA; size: few
CDR3: CASSPPGQVAYGYTF; DNA: TGTGCCAGCAGCCCGCCGGGACAGGTCGCCTATGGCTACACCTTC; J: TRBJ1-2; V: TRBV5-4; D: TRBD1; size: NA
CDR3: CASSSSRTVILPEAFF; DNA: TGTGCCAGCAGTTCCTCGCGGACAGTGATCTTACCGGAAGCTTTCTTT; J: TRBJ1-1; V: TRBV28; D: NA; size: NA